The 16 T cell receptor beta chains given below trace back to one sample, sequenced in a study of lymphopenia after photon versus proton radiotherapy. Only in-frame clones appear in the TCRdb table, and some are missing; sequencing was by immunoSEQ multiplex PCR. This sample has about 20,000 clones, with about nine tenths found just once. The starting material was peripheral blood, obtained from a patient treated with proton-based radiotherapy. Receptor source: a man in his 70s with pancreatic cancer.

The chain combines TRBV5-1 with TRBJ2-3; perhaps D is TRBD1 or TRBD2 (5 bases each). This CDR3 region has 15 residues. V shed 0 bases and J shed 0 bases, with 8 bases lying between them. Germline CDR1 is SGHRS and CDR2 is YFSETQ. CDR3 residues: CASSLVGASTDTQYF. As DNA, the CDR3 is TGCGCCAGCAGCTTGGTCGGGGCCAGCACAGATACGCAGTATTTT.

The chain has TRBV30 and TRBJ2-7; D may be TRBD1 or TRBD2 (5 bases each). Trimming cost V 3 bases and J 5 bases, with 17 bases left between them. This CDR3 region has 14 residues. Germline lookup yields CDR1 GTSNPN and CDR2 SVGIG (reference sequence). CDR3 protein: CAWREAGRSHEQYF. In DNA form, the CDR3 reads TGTGCCTGGAGGGAGGCAGGGCGTAGTCACGAGCAGTACTTC.

This chain links TRBV5-5 with TRBJ2-1; 7 bases are shared with TRBD2. The CDR3 length is 16 residues. Per the germline V gene, CDR1 is SGHKS and CDR2 is YYEKEE (reference sequence). V gave up 0 bases and J gave up 5 bases; unmatched junction bases: 8. CDR3 nucleotide sequence: TGTGCCAGCAGCTTGGTCCTAAGCGGGATTGACAATGAGCAGTTCTTC. Its translation: CASSLVLSGIDNEQFF.

V and J are TRBV2 and TRBJ2-5; the D call may be TRBD1 or TRBD2 (6 bases each). Trimming took off 8 bases at V and 4 bases at J, with 14 bases between the two ends. This CDR3 region has 13 residues. Germline V lookup: CDR1 SNHLY, CDR2 FYNNEI. CDR3 sequence reads: CASGGGTGETQYF. The CDR3 DNA reads as TGTGCCAGCGGGGGCGGGACGGGAGAGACCCAGTACTTC.

The CDR3 nucleotides are TGTGCCAGCAGCTCCTCCCAGGGTATAACGGGAGAAAAACTGTTTTTT. Its protein is CASSSSQGITGEKLFF. The chain links TRBV7-6 to TRBJ1-4; possibly TRBD1 for D (5 bases). Trimming cost V 4 bases and J 8 bases, with 20 bases left between them. Germline V lookup: CDR1 SGHVS, CDR2 FNYEAQ. The length of the CDR3 is 16 residues.

The chain joins TRBV7-9 to TRBJ1-2; 8 bases match TRBD1. Germline CDR1 SEHNR, CDR2 FQNEAQ (reference sequence). The CDR3 spans 16 residues. V lost 0 bases and J lost 6; bases outside the gene matches: 9. CDR3 sequence (DNA): TGTGCCAGCAGCTTAGCCCCGGGACAGGAGGAGGATGGCTACACCTTC. Translation: CASSLAPGQEEDGYTF.

This sequence joins TRBV18 and TRBJ2-2; D is undetermined. The CDR3 is 12 residues long. From germline, CDR1 is KGHSH and CDR2 LQKENI. V lost 3 bases, J lost 3 bases, and 2 bases lay in between. Here the CDR3 reads CASSPDTGELFF. The CDR3 nucleotides read TGTGCCAGCTCACCCGACACCGGGGAGCTGTTTTTT.

The chain employs TRBV11-3 and TRBJ2-1, with D perhaps matching TRBD2 (5 bases). CDR1 is SGHNT, CDR2 YENEEA, per germline. This CDR3 region has 16 residues. Trimming cost V 4 bases and J 0 bases, with 13 bases left between them. The CDR3 here is CASSSEEQLSYNEQFF. In nucleotides, the CDR3 is TGTGCCAGCAGCTCGGAGGAACAGCTCTCCTACAATGAGCAGTTCTTC.

A few counts support this clone. The V call is TRBV29-1, the J call TRBJ2-5; the D gene is possibly TRBD1 (7 bases). Trimming took 7 bases from V and 5 from J, leaving 23 bases between them. The CDR3 has 15 amino acids. From germline, CDR1 is SQVTM and CDR2 ANQGSEA. The CDR3 DNA reads as TGCAGCGCTCTACCAAGGGGGCTAGCGTTGGAGACCCAGTACTTC. Amino acids: CSALPRGLALETQYF. The complete variable domain, with remaining parts taken from reference TRBV29-1 and TRBJ2-5, reads SAVISQKPSRDICQRGTSLTIQCQVDSQVTMMFWYRQQPGQSLTLIATANQGSEATYESGFVIDKFPISRPNLTFSTLTVSNMSPEDSSIYLCSALPRGLALETQYFGPGTRLLVL.

The genes are TRBV18 and TRBJ1-1; 9 bases are shared with TRBD1. In germline, CDR1 is KGHSH, CDR2 LQKENI. This CDR3 is 15 amino acids long. V trimming: 4 bases; J trimming: 2 bases; junction bases outside the gene matches: 5. The CDR3 nucleotides are TGTGCCAGCTCACAATCGGGACAGGGCAACACTGAAGCTTTCTTT. It specifies CASSQSGQGNTEAFF.

This chain links TRBV19 with TRBJ1-2, with a possible D match to TRBD1 (5 bases). The length of the CDR3 is 14 residues. From germline, CDR1 is LNHDA and CDR2 SQIVND (reference sequence). Trimming removed 5 bases at V and 4 bases at J, with 14 bases between. The CDR3 DNA sequence: TGTGCCAGTAGTGCATTTGATCAGGGCTATGGCTACACCTTC. Its protein product is CASSAFDQGYGYTF. Variable domain in full (rest from reference TRBV19 and TRBJ1-2): DGGITQSPKYLFRKEGQNVTLSCEQNLNHDAMYWYRQDPGQGLRLIYYSQIVNDFQKGDIAEGYSVSREKKESFPLTVTSAQKNPTAFYLCASSAFDQGYGYTFGSGTRLTVV.

This rearrangement joins TRBV4-2 to TRBJ1-6, with D tentatively TRBD1 (5 bases). CDR3 length: 19 residues. Germline loops: CDR1 LGHNA, CDR2 YNFKEQ. V was clipped by 5 bases and J by 0 bases, with 20 bases between them. This CDR3 is CASSTTWQGGNSYNSPLHF. The CDR3, as DNA: TGTGCCAGCAGCACGACCTGGCAGGGTGGGAACTCCTATAATTCACCCCTCCACTTT.

This chain uses TRBV6-1 with TRBJ1-1; no clear D gene. Trimming left V 10 bases short and J 4 bases short, with 22 bases between. CDR1 and CDR2 from the germline V gene are MNHNS and SASEGT. The CDR3 consists of 15 residues. CDR3 in amino acids: CATPGHPVLGTEAFF. The CDR3 nucleotides read TGTGCCACGCCGGGCCATCCAGTCCTCGGCACTGAAGCTTTCTTT.

This chain links TRBV6-5 with TRBJ1-2, with 10 bases lining up with TRBD1. With V trimmed by 0 bases and J by 5 bases, 6 bases remained unmatched. The CDR3 contains 16 residues. Germline V lookup: CDR1 MNHEY, CDR2 SVGAGI. The CDR3: CASSYSRTGGGYGYTF. The CDR3 DNA is TGTGCCAGCAGTTACTCTCGGACAGGGGGAGGGTATGGCTACACCTTC.

This chain connects TRBV5-1 to TRBJ2-7; D tentatively fits TRBD1 or TRBD2 (6 bases each). The germline V and J ends were trimmed by 0 bases and 5 bases, with 15 bases remaining between them. This CDR3 region has 15 residues. Germline V gene data show CDR1 as SGHRS and CDR2 as YFSETQ. In DNA, the CDR3 is TGCGCCAGCAGCTTGGCTAGGGGGGAGATTGACGAGCAGTACTTC. It is translated as CASSLARGEIDEQYF.

The V call is TRBV19, the J call TRBJ2-4; D may be TRBD1 (7 bases). Looked up from germline, CDR1 is LNHDA and CDR2 is SQIVND (reference sequence). V shed 5 bases and J shed 3 bases, with 11 bases lying between them. This CDR3 spans 14 amino acids. For the CDR3, the DNA is TGTGCCAGTAGTCCGCAGGGGGGCAAAAACATTCAGTACTTC. Protein: CASSPQGGKNIQYF.